Detailed here is one T cell receptor beta chain. This sample is drawn from a study of blood T cell repertoires in COVID-19. Study information: Sites in the United States, Italy and Spain provided acute and convalescent COVID-19 samples. From T cells, B-cell-depleted T cells, or PBMCs came the material, which was cDNA or gDNA.

As processed by the authors: Amplified reference gene primers provided the basis for estimating nucleated cell counts. The method was immunoSEQ multiplex PCR; TCRdb's version includes in-frame clones alone and lacks a portion of them. The D gene and trimming were derived from the DNA, and the V and J assignments and clone size from that table. The profile shows 200,000 to 250,000 clones, 80% to 90% of them singletons. Seattle enrolled patients during active infection and tracked them longitudinally. With 3 bases clipped from V and 5 bases from J, the junction kept 4 bases outside the gene matches. CDR1 and CDR2 (germline): KGHSH, LQKENI. The CDR3 covers 15 residues.

The chain joins TRBV18 to TRBJ1-6; 7 bases agree with TRBD1. The source material was peripheral blood. The TCR sequence derives from a man under 40 with COVID-19, enrolled during active disease. CDR3 loop: CASSPSDRDNSPLHF. CDR3 nucleotides: TGTGCCAGCTCACCCTCCGACAGGGATAATTCACCCCTCCACTTT.